The 30 T cell receptor beta chains below come from one sample, sequenced in a study of control samples from healthy donors and cancer patients. The data were produced by immunoSEQ multiplex PCR, yet TCRdb's version contains in-frame clones alone and is incomplete. The sample has about 210,000 clones, and its top ten clones hold more than 2%. Sequenced sample: blood. The receptors were gathered from a young woman in good health.

This rearrangement joins TRBV6-5 to TRBJ2-5, with D uncertain. This CDR3 contains 10 residues. In germline, CDR1 is MNHEY, CDR2 SVGAGI. Trimming removed 6 bases from V and 5 bases from J, with 4 bases in between. In DNA, the CDR3 is TGTGCCAGCAGGCTGGAGACCCAGTACTTC. It codes for CASRLETQYF.

J is TRBJ1-2 and V is TRBV12-3 or TRBV12-4; no clear D gene. Trimming shortened V by 10 bases and J by 4 bases, and 16 bases separated the two germline ends. The CDR3 contains 13 residues. CDR3 loop: CAILTFGSYGYTF. CDR3 DNA sequence: TGTGCCATCCTGACATTCGGATCCTATGGCTACACCTTC.

As regards this clone: Other nucleotide sequences from this sample produce the same CDR3. CDR3 nucleotides: TGTGCCAGCAAGGGGGGTGGGCAGCCCCAGCATTTT. It is translated as CASKGGGQPQHF. The V gene is TRBV28, the J gene TRBJ1-5; D is possibly TRBD1 (6 bases). CDR1 and CDR2 from the germline V gene are MDHEN and SYDVKM. CDR3 length: 12 residues. Trimming removed 7 bases from V and 7 bases from J, with 11 bases in between. Using reference TRBV28 and TRBJ1-5 for the parts outside the CDR3, the full variable domain is DVKVTQSSRYLVKRTGEKVFLECVQDMDHENMFWYRQDPGLGLRLIYFSYDVKMKEKGDIPEGYSVSREKKERFSLILESASTNQTSMYLCASKGGGQPQHFGDGTRLSIL.

V gene TRBV5-1 combines with J gene TRBJ1-2; TRBD1 is a possible D gene (5 bases). With 6 bases removed from V and 1 base from J, the gap between germline ends came to 16 bases. The length of the CDR3 is 15 residues. From germline, CDR1 is SGHRS and CDR2 YFSETQ. In DNA, the CDR3 is TGCGCCAGCACCCGAGGTAGGGGCTTTAACTATGGCTACACCTTC. Its protein is CASTRGRGFNYGYTF.

The V and J genes are TRBV2 and TRBJ1-5, with TRBD1 identical over 8 bases. V was clipped by 4 bases and J by 5 bases; unmatched bases: 13. Germline CDR1 and CDR2: SNHLY and FYNNEI. CDR3 length: 17 amino acids. In nucleotides, the CDR3 is TGTGCCAGCAGTGGACGACAGGGGATGAGGGGCGATCAGCCCCAGCATTTT. Residues: CASSGRQGMRGDQPQHF.

The J gene is TRBJ1-1, the V gene TRBV3-1 (or the pseudogene TRBV3-2), with 8 bases fitting TRBD1. J lost 5 bases, V lost 3 bases, and 5 bases had no gene match. Germline-derived CDR1 and CDR2 are LGHDT and YNNKEL (reference sequence). The CDR3 extends over 14 amino acids. This chain's CDR3 is CASSQRQGRTEAFF. The DNA of the CDR3 is TGTGCCAGCAGCCAGAGACAGGGGAGGACTGAAGCTTTCTTT.

The chain combines TRBV19 with TRBJ2-1; the match to TRBD1 covers 7 bases. CDR3 size: 14 residues. V dropped 4 bases and J dropped 4; count of bases not matched to a gene: 4. Germline CDR1 is LNHDA and CDR2 is SQIVND (reference sequence). This CDR3 is CASSKGGGYNEQFF. CDR3 in DNA: TGTGCCAGTAGTAAAGGGGGCGGATACAATGAGCAGTTCTTC. Full variable domain (rest looked up from reference TRBV19 and TRBJ2-1): DGGITQSPKYLFRKEGQNVTLSCEQNLNHDAMYWYRQDPGQGLRLIYYSQIVNDFQKGDIAEGYSVSREKKESFPLTVTSAQKNPTAFYLCASSKGGGYNEQFFGPGTRLTVL.

The CDR3, as DNA: TGTGCCAGCAGTTACTCGAGTCGGGGGAGGGAGACCCAGTACTTC. Translated: CASSYSSRGRETQYF. The V and J genes are TRBV6-2 or TRBV6-3 and TRBJ2-5; possible D gene TRBD2, 6 bases. The CDR3 has 15 residues. The V and J ends lost 0 bases and 5 bases respectively, with 13 bases between them. Germline CDR1 and CDR2: MNHEY and SVGEGT.

V is TRBV2 and J is TRBJ2-6; D unclear. V lost 3 bases, J lost 2 bases, and 8 bases lay in between. Germline CDR1 is SNHLY and CDR2 is FYNNEI. CDR3 length: 15 amino acids. The CDR3, as DNA: TGTGCCAGCAGTGAGGGTGGCGCTGGGGCCAACGTCCTGACTTTC. The encoded protein is CASSEGGAGANVLTF.

This rearrangement joins TRBV7-3 to TRBJ2-1, with 9 bases aligning to TRBD2. The V segment lost 5 bases and the J segment 8 bases; nucleotides outside the gene matches: 7. The CDR3 is 14 amino acids. Germline loops: CDR1 SGHTA, CDR2 FQGTGA. The CDR3 here is CASSPGGGAYEQFF. For the CDR3, the DNA is TGTGCCAGCAGCCCCGGCGGGGGGGCCTATGAGCAGTTCTTC.

This rearrangement joins TRBV6-1 to TRBJ1-1, with D uncertain. The V and J ends lost 3 bases and 2 bases respectively, with 7 bases between them. The CDR3 length is 13 residues. Germline CDR1 is MNHNS and CDR2 is SASEGT. The DNA of the CDR3 is TGTGCCAGCAGTGAGCGAGATAACACTGAAGCTTTCTTT. Its protein is CASSERDNTEAFF.

This chain's CDR3 is CASSLTGKASGNTIYF. In DNA form, the CDR3 reads TGTGCCAGCAGTTTAACAGGGAAAGCCTCTGGAAACACCATATATTTT. V is TRBV28 and J is TRBJ1-3; D possibly corresponds to TRBD1 (6 bases). This CDR3 has 16 residues. V shed 2 bases and J shed 0 bases, with 11 bases lying between them. CDR1 is MDHEN, CDR2 SYDVKM, per germline.

This chain connects TRBV7-3 to TRBJ1-2; 10 positions agree with TRBD1. V shed 5 bases and J 9 bases; nucleotides not matched to a gene: 6. This CDR3 has 13 amino acids. CDR1 SGHTA and CDR2 FQGTGA come from the germline V gene. This chain's CDR3 is CASSRTGGSSYTF. Written as DNA, the CDR3 is TGTGCCAGCAGCCGGACAGGGGGTTCCAGCTACACCTTC.

This chain links TRBV6-6 with TRBJ2-7; tentative D call: TRBD1 (5 bases). This CDR3 is 14 amino acids long. V was clipped by 0 bases and J by 1 base, with 7 bases between them. The germline gives CDR1 MNHNY, CDR2 SVGAGI (reference sequence). In nucleotides, the CDR3 is TGTGCCAGCAGTTACTCTAGGGGTTCCTACGAGCAGTACTTC. Its protein is CASSYSRGSYEQYF.

The chain has TRBV6-6 and TRBJ1-2; D gene ambiguous. The germline V and J ends were trimmed by 11 bases and 4 bases, with 17 bases remaining between them. The germline gives CDR1 MNHNY, CDR2 SVGAGI (reference sequence). The CDR3 runs 13 residues. This chain's CDR3 is CAASSGGPYGYTF. The CDR3 nucleotides are TGTGCCGCAAGTTCGGGTGGGCCCTATGGCTACACCTTC.

CDR3 bases: TGTGCCAGCAGTGAAGCGATGGGCAATCAGCCCCAGCATTTT. It is translated as CASSEAMGNQPQHF. This chain links TRBV6-1 with TRBJ1-5; D uncertain. Trimming pared 0 bases from V and 2 bases from J, leaving 5 bases between. The CDR3 totals 14 residues. Looked up from germline, CDR1 is MNHNS and CDR2 is SASEGT.

V is TRBV10-3 and J is TRBJ1-4; perhaps TRBD1 as D (6 bases). The germline V gene has CDR1 ENHRY and CDR2 SYGVKD. CDR3 length equals 14 residues. The V end was cut by 6 bases, the J end by 8 bases, with 16 bases between. DNA for the CDR3: TGTGCCATCAGGGAGGGACAAAGGGCGGAAAAACTGTTTTTT. It codes for CAIREGQRAEKLFF.

This rearrangement joins TRBV10-1 to TRBJ1-1; D gene unclear. The CDR3 runs to 20 residues. V dropped 4 bases and J dropped 0 bases, with 27 bases sitting between them. Germline V gene data show CDR1 as WNHNN and CDR2 as SYGVQD (reference sequence). The CDR3 is CASSANISYSPIIMNTEAFF. The DNA of the CDR3 is TGCGCCAGCAGTGCCAATATAAGCTATTCCCCTATCATCATGAACACTGAAGCTTTCTTT.

This chain connects TRBV5-1 to TRBJ1-2; tentatively, D is TRBD1 (6 bases). V was pared by 0 bases and J by 4 bases, with 16 bases between. The germline CDR1 and CDR2 sequences are SGHRS and YFSETQ. The CDR3 spans 16 residues. The CDR3 loop is CASSLDVPGDFYGYTF. The CDR3, as DNA: TGCGCCAGCAGCTTGGATGTGCCAGGGGACTTCTATGGCTACACCTTC.

The chain has TRBV2 and TRBJ2-1, with D possibly being TRBD1 (5 bases). Germline CDR1 is SNHLY and CDR2 is FYNNEI. The CDR3 has 12 residues. The V end was cut by 6 bases, the J end by 5 bases, with 8 bases between. The CDR3 reads CASRQENNEQFF. The CDR3 DNA is TGTGCCAGCAGACAGGAGAACAATGAGCAGTTCTTC.

J is TRBJ1-2 and V is TRBV4-3; possibly TRBD1 for D (5 bases). Germline CDR1 reads LGHNA; CDR2 reads YSLEER. This CDR3 has 12 residues. Trimming took off 3 bases at V and 7 bases at J, with 9 bases between the two ends. The CDR3 sequence is CASSQYGGGYTF. DNA of the CDR3: TGCGCCAGCAGCCAGTACGGGGGTGGCTACACCTTC.

The chain employs TRBV5-1 and TRBJ1-1; possible D gene TRBD1, 6 bases. The CDR3 sequence is 15 residues long. V shed 4 bases and J shed 1 base, with 14 bases lying between them. Germline lookup yields CDR1 SGHRS and CDR2 YFSETQ. The CDR3 protein is CASSQQGSANTEAFF. CDR3 nucleotide sequence: TGCGCCAGCAGCCAACAGGGTTCCGCGAACACTGAAGCTTTCTTT.

This chain links TRBV13 with TRBJ2-1; 12 bases line up with TRBD2. The germline V gene encodes CDR1 PRHDT and CDR2 FYEKMQ (reference sequence). Germline trimming cut 4 bases from V and 7 bases from J; bases unmatched to any gene: 5. The length of the CDR3 is 15 residues. Here the CDR3 DNA reads TGTGCCAGCAGCTATGCTAGCGGGGGGGCAAATGAGCAGTTCTTC. It encodes CASSYASGGANEQFF.

This chain joins TRBV28 and TRBJ2-2; D is unclear. The CDR3 runs 12 residues. Looked up from germline, CDR1 is MDHEN and CDR2 is SYDVKM. Deletions cut 5 bases from V and 7 bases from J, with 8 bases between. DNA of the CDR3: TGTGCCAGCAGTCGGCCGAGCGGGGAGCTGTTTTTT. Translation gives CASSRPSGELFF.

The V and J genes are TRBV7-9 and TRBJ2-7, with TRBD2 matching over 10 bases. The V and J ends lost 5 bases and 3 bases, in that order; junction bases with no gene match: 7. CDR1 and CDR2 from the germline V gene are SEHNR and FQNEAQ (reference sequence). This CDR3 comprises 15 residues. The CDR3 loop is CASSETSGAFYEQYF. CDR3 DNA: TGTGCCAGCAGCGAAACTAGCGGGGCTTTCTACGAGCAGTACTTC.

The rearrangement uses TRBV10-2 and TRBJ1-2; 7 bases are shared with TRBD1. Trimming removed 10 bases from V and 8 bases from J; junction bases left unmatched: 19. The CDR3 length is 15 residues. Germline values: CDR1 WSHSY, CDR2 SAAADI. In DNA form, the CDR3 reads TGCGCCACGCGACCCGCAACAGGGGAACGAGGCGGCTACACCTTC. Protein sequence: CATRPATGERGGYTF.

Notes on this clone: The junction departs from the called germline gene at one end, perhaps through a read error. The J gene is TRBJ2-5, the V gene TRBV13; maybe TRBD1 (6 bases). Per germline, CDR1 PRHDT and CDR2 FYEKMQ (reference sequence). The CDR3 runs 15 residues. The CDR3 region is CVSTRAGAYQETQYF. In DNA, the CDR3 is TGTGTCAGCACCCGAGCAGGGGCCTACCAAGAGACCCAGTACTTC.

CDR3 in amino acids: CASSLLGQDGRGELFF. For the CDR3, the DNA is TGCGCCAGCAGCTTGCTAGGCCAGGATGGTCGCGGGGAGCTGTTTTTT. The chain combines TRBV5-1 with TRBJ2-2, with D unclear. CDR1 SGHRS and CDR2 YFSETQ come from the germline V gene. Trimming took 1 base from V and 7 from J, leaving 17 bases between them. The CDR3 sequence is 16 residues long. Filled out from reference TRBV5-1 and TRBJ2-2, the complete variable domain reads KAGVTQTPRYLIKTRGQQVTLSCSPISGHRSVSWYQQTPGQGLQFLFEYFSETQRNKGNFPGRFSGRQFSNSRSEMNVSTLELGDSALYLCASSLLGQDGRGELFFGEGSRLTVL.

The V and J genes are TRBV6-6 and TRBJ1-2; possible D gene TRBD1, 6 bases. The CDR3 spans 13 residues. Germline CDR1 MNHNY, CDR2 SVGAGI (reference sequence). V lost 6 bases, J lost 4 bases, and 12 bases lay in between. The CDR3 loop is CASSPGQIYGYTF. CDR3 DNA sequence: TGTGCCAGCAGCCCCGGACAGATCTATGGCTACACCTTC.

V gene TRBV3-1 (or the pseudogene TRBV3-2) combines with J gene TRBJ1-5; possible D gene TRBD1, 5 bases. Germline V gives CDR1 LGHDT, CDR2 YNNKEL (reference sequence). V shed 0 bases and J shed 6 bases, with 18 bases lying between them. The CDR3 is 17 amino acids. DNA for the CDR3: TGTGCCAGCAGCCAAGACTCCTTTGGGGACCGGGGTCAGCCCCAGCATTTT. Protein sequence: CASSQDSFGDRGQPQHF.